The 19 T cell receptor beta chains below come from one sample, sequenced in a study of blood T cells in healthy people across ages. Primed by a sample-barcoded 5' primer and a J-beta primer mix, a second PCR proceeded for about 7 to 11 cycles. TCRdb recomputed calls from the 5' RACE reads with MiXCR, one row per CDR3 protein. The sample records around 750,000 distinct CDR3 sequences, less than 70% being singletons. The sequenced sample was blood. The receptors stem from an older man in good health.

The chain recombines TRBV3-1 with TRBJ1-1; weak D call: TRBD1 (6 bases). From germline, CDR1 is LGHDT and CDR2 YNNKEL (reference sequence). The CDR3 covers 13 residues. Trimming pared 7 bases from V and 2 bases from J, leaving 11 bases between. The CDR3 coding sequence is TGTGCCAGCACCCTGGACAGTAACACTGAAGCTTTCTTT. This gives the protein CASTLDSNTEAFF.

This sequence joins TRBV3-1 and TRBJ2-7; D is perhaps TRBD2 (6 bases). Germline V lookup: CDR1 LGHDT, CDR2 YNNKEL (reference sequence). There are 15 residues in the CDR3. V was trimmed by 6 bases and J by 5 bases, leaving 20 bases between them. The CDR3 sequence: CASSRKGGVFNEQYF. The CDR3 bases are TGTGCCAGCAGTCGAAAAGGAGGGGTCTTCAACGAGCAGTACTTC.

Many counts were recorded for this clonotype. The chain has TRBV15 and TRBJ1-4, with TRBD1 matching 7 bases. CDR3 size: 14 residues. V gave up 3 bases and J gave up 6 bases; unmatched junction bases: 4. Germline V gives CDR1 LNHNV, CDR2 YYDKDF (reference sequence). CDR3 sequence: CATSSAGTDEKLFF. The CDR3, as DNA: TGTGCCACCAGCAGCGCCGGGACAGATGAAAAACTGTTTTTT.

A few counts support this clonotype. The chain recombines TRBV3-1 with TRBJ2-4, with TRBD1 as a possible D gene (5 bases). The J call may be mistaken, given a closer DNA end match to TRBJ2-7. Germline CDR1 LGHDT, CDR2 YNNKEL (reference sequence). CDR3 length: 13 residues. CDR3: CASSQADNYEQYF. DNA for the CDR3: TGTGCCAGCAGCCAAGCGGACAACTACGAGCAGTACTTC.

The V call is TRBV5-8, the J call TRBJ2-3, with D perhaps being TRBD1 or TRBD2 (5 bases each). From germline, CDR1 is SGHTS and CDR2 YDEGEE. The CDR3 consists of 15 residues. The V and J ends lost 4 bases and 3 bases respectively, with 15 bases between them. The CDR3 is CASSKSGGTTDTQYF. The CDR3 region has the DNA TGTGCCAGCAGCAAGTCTGGGGGTACAACAGATACGCAGTATTTT.

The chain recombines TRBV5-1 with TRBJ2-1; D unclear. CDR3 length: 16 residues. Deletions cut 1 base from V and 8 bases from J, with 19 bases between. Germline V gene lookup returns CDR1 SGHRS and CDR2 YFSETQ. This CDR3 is CASSLFVGTPGDEQFF. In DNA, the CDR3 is TGCGCCAGCAGCTTGTTTGTGGGAACCCCCGGCGATGAGCAGTTCTTC.

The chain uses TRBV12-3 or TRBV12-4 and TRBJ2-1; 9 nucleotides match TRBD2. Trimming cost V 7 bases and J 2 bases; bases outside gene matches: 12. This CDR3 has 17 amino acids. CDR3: CASTRGESGGTYNEQFF. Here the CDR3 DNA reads TGTGCCAGCACCCGCGGCGAGAGCGGGGGGACCTACAATGAGCAGTTCTTC.

CDR3 nucleotide sequence: TGTGCCAGCAGCTTAGCTGGACTAGCGGGAGGCTGGGGATCCACAGATACGCAGTATTTT. The encoded protein is CASSLAGLAGGWGSTDTQYF. V usage is TRBV7-6 and J usage is TRBJ2-3; 14 nucleotides agree with TRBD2. With V trimmed by 0 bases and J by 2 bases, 10 bases remained unmatched. There are 20 residues in the CDR3. Looked up from germline, CDR1 is SGHVS and CDR2 is FNYEAQ. Supplemented by reference TRBV7-6 and TRBJ2-3, the full variable domain reads GAGVSQSPRYKVTKRGQDVALRCDPISGHVSLYWYRQALGQGPEFLTYFNYEAQQDKSGLPNDRFSAERPEGSISTLTIQRTEQRDSAMYRCASSLAGLAGGWGSTDTQYFGPGTRLTVL.

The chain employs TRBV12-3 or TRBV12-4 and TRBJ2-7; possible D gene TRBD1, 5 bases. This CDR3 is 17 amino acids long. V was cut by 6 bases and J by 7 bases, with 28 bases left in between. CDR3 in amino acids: CASRSPKGQGGPGEQYF. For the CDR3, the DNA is TGTGCCAGCAGATCACCCAAGGGGCAGGGCGGTCCAGGGGAGCAGTACTTC.

The DNA of the CDR3 is TGTGCCAGCAGTTTAATCGACCGAAAATCACACAATGAGCAGTACTTC. This sequence encodes CASSLIDRKSHNEQYF. This rearrangement joins TRBV27 to TRBJ2-1; D gene ambiguous. The DNA matches TRBJ2-7 better at its end, which makes the J call doubtful. CDR1 MNHEY and CDR2 SMNVEV come from the germline V gene (reference sequence). CDR3 length equals 16 residues.

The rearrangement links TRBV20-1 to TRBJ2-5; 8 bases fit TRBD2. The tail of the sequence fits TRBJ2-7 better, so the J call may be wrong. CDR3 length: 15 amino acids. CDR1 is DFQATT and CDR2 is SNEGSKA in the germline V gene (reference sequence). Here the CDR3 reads CSARTAATGGIEQYF. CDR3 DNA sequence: TGCAGTGCTAGGACGGCCGCGACGGGAGGGATCGAGCAGTACTTC.

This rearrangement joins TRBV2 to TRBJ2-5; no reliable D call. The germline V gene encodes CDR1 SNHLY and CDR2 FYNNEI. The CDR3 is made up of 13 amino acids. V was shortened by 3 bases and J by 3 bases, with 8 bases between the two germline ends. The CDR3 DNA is TGTGCCAGCAGTGATTCAGGAAAAGAGACCCAGTACTTC. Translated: CASSDSGKETQYF.

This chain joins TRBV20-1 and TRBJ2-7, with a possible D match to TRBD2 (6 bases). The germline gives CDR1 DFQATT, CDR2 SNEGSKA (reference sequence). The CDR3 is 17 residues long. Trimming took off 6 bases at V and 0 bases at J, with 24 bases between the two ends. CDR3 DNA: TGCAGTGCATTCCGGGCTAGCGCAGGACCTAACTCCTACGAGCAGTACTTC. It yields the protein CSAFRASAGPNSYEQYF.

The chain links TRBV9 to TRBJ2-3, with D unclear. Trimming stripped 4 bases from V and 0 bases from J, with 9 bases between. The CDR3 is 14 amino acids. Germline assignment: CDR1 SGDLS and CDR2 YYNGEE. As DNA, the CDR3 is TGTGCCAGCAGCCGGTACGGGAGCACAGATACGCAGTATTTT. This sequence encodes CASSRYGSTDTQYF. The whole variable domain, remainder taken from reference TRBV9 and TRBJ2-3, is DSGVTQTPKHLITATGQRVTLRCSPRSGDLSVYWYQQSLDQGLQFLIQYYNGEERAKGNILERFSAQQFPDLHSELNLSSLELGDSALYFCASSRYGSTDTQYFGPGTRLTVL.

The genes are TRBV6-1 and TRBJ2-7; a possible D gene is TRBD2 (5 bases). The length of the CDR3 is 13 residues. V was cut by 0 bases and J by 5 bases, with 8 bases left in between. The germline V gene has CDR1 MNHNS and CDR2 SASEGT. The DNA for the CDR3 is TGTGCCAGCAGTGAAGCGCCCGGGGACGAGCAGTACTTC. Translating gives CASSEAPGDEQYF.

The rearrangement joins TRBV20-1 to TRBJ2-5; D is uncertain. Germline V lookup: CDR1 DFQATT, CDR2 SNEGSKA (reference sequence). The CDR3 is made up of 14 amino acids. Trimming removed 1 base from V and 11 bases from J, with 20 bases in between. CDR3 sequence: CSARGSQPNNEQYF. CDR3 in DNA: TGCAGTGCTAGAGGTAGTCAGCCGAACAATGAGCAGTACTTC.

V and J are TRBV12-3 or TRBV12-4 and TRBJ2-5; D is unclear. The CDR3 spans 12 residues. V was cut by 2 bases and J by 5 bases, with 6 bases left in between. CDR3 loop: CASSLRDETQYF. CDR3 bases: TGTGCCAGCAGTTTAAGAGATGAGACCCAGTACTTC.

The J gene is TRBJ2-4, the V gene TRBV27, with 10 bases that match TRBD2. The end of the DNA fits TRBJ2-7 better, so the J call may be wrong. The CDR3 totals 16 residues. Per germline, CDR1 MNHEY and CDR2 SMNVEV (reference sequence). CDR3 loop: CASSPGGSGRMGEQYF. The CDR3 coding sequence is TGTGCCAGCAGTCCCGGGGGTAGCGGGAGGATGGGCGAGCAGTACTTC.

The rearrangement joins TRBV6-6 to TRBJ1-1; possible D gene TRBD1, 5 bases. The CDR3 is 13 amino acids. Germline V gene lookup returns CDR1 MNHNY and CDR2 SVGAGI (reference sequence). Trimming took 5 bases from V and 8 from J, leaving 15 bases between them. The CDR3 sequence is CASSPGDGREAFF. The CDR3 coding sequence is TGTGCCAGCAGTCCTGGGGACGGGAGGGAAGCTTTCTTT.